This T cell receptor (beta chain) was identified in a study of cytomegalovirus exposure and HLA in healthy donors. Study-level points and caveats: Sequencing likely produced, as an artifact, a cluster of highly shared sequence variants. Among the CMV-associated chains, three were confirmed in vitro as specific for CMV antigens. On later analysis, the bulk of CMV-associated TCR beta chains appeared to be HLA-restricted. For most TCR beta V segments, an earlier analysis put the productive rate at about 90% or about 30% of the time.

PCR primers comprised 60 Vbeta and 13 Jbeta primers. Repertoires were generated with immunoSEQ multiplex PCR, while TCRdb's copy carries only in-frame clones and drops some. The table records about 120,000 clones, roughly 82% of them present only once. Details on this clone: Its target is unknown.

Sequences were obtained from PBMCs. This TCR derives from a middle-aged woman in good health and CMV-seropositive.

The DNA for the CDR3 is TGTGCCTGGGGGGGGACGGGGGAAAAGCTTTCAGGTGGCTACACCTTC. Translation: CAWGGTGEKLSGGYTF. V usage is TRBV30 and J usage is TRBJ1-2, with D possibly being TRBD1 (5 bases). Germline assignment: CDR1 GTSNPN and CDR2 SVGIG (reference sequence). V dropped 5 bases and J dropped 7 bases, with 26 bases sitting between them. This CDR3 has 16 residues. Filled out from reference TRBV30 and TRBJ1-2, the complete variable domain reads SQTIHQWPATLVQPVGSPLSLECTVEGTSNPNLYWYRQAAGRGLQLLFYSVGIGQISSEVPQNLSASRPQDRQFILSSKKLLLSDSGFYLCAWGGTGEKLSGGYTFGSGTRLTVV.